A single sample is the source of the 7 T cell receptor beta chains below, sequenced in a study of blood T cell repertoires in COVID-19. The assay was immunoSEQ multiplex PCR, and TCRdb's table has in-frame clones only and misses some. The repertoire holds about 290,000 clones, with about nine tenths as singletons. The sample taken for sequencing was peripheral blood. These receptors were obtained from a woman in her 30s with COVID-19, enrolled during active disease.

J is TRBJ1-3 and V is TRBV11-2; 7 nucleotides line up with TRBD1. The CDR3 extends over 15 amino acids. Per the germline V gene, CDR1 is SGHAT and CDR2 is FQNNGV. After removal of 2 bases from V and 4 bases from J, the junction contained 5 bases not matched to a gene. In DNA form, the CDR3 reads TGTGCCAGCAGCTTACACAGGGGTTCAGGAAACACCATATATTTT. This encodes CASSLHRGSGNTIYF.

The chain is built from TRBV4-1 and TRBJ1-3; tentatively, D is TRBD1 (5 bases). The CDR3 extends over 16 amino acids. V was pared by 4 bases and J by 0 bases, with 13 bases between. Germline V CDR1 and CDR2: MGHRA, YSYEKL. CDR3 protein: CASSPDQGFSGNTIYF. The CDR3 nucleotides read TGCGCCAGCAGCCCAGACCAGGGTTTCTCTGGAAACACCATATATTTT.

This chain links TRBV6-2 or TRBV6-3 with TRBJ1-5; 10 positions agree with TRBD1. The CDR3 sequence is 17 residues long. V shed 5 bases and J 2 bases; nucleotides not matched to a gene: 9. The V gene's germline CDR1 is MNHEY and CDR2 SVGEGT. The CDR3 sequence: CASSRTGGGLGNQPQHF. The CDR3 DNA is TGTGCCAGCAGTCGGACAGGGGGAGGTTTGGGCAATCAGCCCCAGCATTTT.

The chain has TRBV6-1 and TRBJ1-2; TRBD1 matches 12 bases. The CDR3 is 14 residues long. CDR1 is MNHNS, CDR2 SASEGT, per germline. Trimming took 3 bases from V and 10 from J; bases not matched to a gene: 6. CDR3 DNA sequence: TGTGCCAGCAGTGATAGACCGGGACAGGGGGCCTACACCTTC. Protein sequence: CASSDRPGQGAYTF.

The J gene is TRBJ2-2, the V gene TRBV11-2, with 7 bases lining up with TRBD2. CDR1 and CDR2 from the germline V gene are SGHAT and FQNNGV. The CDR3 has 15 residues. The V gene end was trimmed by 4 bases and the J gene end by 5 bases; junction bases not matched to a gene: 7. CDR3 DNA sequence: TGTGCCAGCAGCTCCCGGGGGAGGGAAACCGGGGAGCTGTTTTTT. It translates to CASSSRGRETGELFF.

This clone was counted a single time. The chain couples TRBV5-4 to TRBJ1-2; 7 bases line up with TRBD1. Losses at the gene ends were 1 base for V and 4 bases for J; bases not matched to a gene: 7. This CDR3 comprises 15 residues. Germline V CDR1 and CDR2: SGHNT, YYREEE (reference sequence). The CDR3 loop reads CASSLYGRGFYGYTF. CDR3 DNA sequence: TGTGCCAGCAGCTTGTACGGCAGGGGGTTCTATGGCTACACCTTC.

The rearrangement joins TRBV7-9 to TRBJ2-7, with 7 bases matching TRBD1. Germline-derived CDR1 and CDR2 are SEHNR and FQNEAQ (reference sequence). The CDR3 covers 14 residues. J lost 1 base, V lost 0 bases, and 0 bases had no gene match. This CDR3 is CASSLAGQSYEQYF. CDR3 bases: TGTGCCAGCAGCTTAGCGGGACAGTCCTACGAGCAGTACTTC.